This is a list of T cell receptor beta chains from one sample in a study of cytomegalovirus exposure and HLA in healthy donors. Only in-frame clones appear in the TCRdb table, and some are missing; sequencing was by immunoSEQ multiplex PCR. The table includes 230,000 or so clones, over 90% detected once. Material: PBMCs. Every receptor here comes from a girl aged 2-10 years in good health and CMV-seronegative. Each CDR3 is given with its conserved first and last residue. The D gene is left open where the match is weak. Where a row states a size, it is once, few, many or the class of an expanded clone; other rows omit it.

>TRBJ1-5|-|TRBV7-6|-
CASSPDGGRNQPQHF
TGTGCCAGCAGCCCGGACGGGGGGCGCAATCAGCCCCAGCATTTT
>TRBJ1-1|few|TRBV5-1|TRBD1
CASSTEQGRTEAFF
TGCGCCAGCAGCACGGAACAGGGGAGAACTGAAGCTTTCTTT
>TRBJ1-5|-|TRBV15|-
CATSRHRGLEPQHF
TGTGCCACCAGCAGACACCGGGGACTGGAGCCCCAGCATTTT
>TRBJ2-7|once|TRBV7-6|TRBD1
CASSLDRGGYEQYF
TGTGCCAGCAGCTTAGACAGGGGTGGTTACGAGCAGTACTTC
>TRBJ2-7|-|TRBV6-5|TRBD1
CASSSVNDRGLSEQYF
TGTGCCAGCAGTTCGGTCAACGACAGGGGGCTTAGCGAGCAGTACTTC
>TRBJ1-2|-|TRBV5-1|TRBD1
CASSPTGGNYGYTF
TGCGCCAGCAGCCCGACAGGGGGGAACTATGGCTACACCTTC
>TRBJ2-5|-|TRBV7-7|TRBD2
CASSPRTSGGAWETQYF
TGTGCTAGCAGCCCTCGGACTAGCGGGGGGGCCTGGGAGACCCAGTACTTC
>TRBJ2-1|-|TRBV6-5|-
CASQSAQGNEQFF
TGTGCCAGCCAGTCGGCTCAGGGGAATGAGCAGTTCTTC
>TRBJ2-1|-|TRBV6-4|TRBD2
CASSVASGSYNEQFF
TGTGCCAGCAGTGTGGCTAGCGGCTCCTACAATGAGCAGTTCTTC
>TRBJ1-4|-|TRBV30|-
CAWSQQGGGEKLFF
TGTGCCTGGAGTCAACAGGGTGGAGGTGAAAAACTGTTTTTT
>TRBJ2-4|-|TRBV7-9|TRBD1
CASSLKGQEAKNIQYF
TGTGCCAGCAGCTTAAAGGGACAGGAAGCCAAAAACATTCAGTACTTC
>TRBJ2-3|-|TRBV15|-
CATSREGGDTQYF
TGTGCCACCAGCAGAGAAGGGGGAGATACGCAGTATTTT
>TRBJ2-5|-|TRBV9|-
CASSVGFGETQYF
TGTGCCAGCAGCGTAGGTTTTGGCGAGACCCAGTACTTC
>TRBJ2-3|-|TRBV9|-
CASSGSTRGKTDTQYF
TGTGCCAGCAGCGGGTCGACTCGAGGGAAGACAGATACGCAGTATTTT
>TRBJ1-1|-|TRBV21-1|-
CASSKPPGQRSRTEAFF
TGTGCCAGCAGCAAACCCCCCGGACAGAGGTCTCGCACTGAAGCTTTCTTT
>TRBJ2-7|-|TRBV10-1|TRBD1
CASSRDRSPYEQYF
TGCGCCAGCTCCCGGGACAGGTCCCCCTACGAGCAGTACTTC
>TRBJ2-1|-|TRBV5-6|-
CASSLQGGNEQFF
TGTGCCAGCAGCTTACAAGGGGGCAATGAGCAGTTCTTC
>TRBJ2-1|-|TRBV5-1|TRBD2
CASSLGLAGGFDEQFF
TGCGCCAGCAGCTTGGGACTAGCGGGAGGGTTCGATGAGCAGTTCTTC
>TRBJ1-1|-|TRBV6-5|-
CASSYDVREQGAEAFF
TGTGCCAGCAGTTACGATGTTAGGGAACAGGGCGCTGAAGCTTTCTTT
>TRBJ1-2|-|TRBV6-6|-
CASTLQVTSNYGYTF
TGTGCCAGCACTTTACAGGTCACTTCTAACTATGGCTACACCTTC
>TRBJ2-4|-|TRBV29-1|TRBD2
CSVEIGTNINIQYF
TGCAGCGTTGAAATAGGGACTAATATAAACATTCAGTACTTC
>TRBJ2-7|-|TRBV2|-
CASRVGSGFSYEQYF
TGTGCCAGCAGAGTCGGATCAGGGTTCTCCTACGAGCAGTACTTC
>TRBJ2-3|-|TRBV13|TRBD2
CASSSSTSGTFTDTQYF
TGTGCCAGCAGCTCATCGACTAGCGGGACTTTCACAGATACGCAGTATTTT
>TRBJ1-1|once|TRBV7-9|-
CASSLAAGNTEAFF
TGTGCCAGCAGCTTAGCTGCAGGGAACACTGAAGCTTTCTTT
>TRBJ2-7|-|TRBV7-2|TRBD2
CASSLPTSGRVYEQYF
TGTGCCAGCAGCTTACCGACTAGCGGGAGGGTATACGAGCAGTACTTC
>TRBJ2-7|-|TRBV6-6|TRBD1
CASRVGQGVYEQYF
TGTGCCAGCAGGGTGGGACAGGGGGTCTACGAGCAGTACTTC
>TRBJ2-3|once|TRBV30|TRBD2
CAWFSGGASTDTQYF
TGTGCCTGGTTTAGCGGGGGGGCGAGCACAGATACGCAGTATTTT
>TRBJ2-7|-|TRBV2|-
CASIGGSYEQYF
TGTGCCAGCATAGGGGGATCCTACGAGCAGTACTTC
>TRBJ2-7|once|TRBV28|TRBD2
CASSSPSGVEQYF
TGTGCCAGCAGTTCCCCTAGCGGGGTCGAGCAGTACTTC
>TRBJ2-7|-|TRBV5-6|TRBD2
CASSPRTSGSSYEQYF
TGTGCCAGCAGCCCGCGGACTAGCGGGAGTAGCTACGAGCAGTACTTC
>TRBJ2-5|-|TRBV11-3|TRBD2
CASSLSSSGGQETQYF
TGTGCCAGCAGCTTAAGTTCTAGCGGGGGACAAGAGACCCAGTACTTC
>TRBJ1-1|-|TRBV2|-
CASRGAVVTEAFF
TGTGCCAGCAGGGGGGCAGTCGTCACTGAAGCTTTCTTT
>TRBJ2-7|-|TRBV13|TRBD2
CASSPTGGGTYEQYF
TGTGCCAGCAGCCCAACTGGCGGGGGTACCTACGAGCAGTACTTC
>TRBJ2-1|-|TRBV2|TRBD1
CASRLDRGIYNEQFF
TGTGCCAGCAGACTGGACAGGGGGATCTACAATGAGCAGTTCTTC
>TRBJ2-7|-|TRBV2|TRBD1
CASKGQGVYEQYF
TGTGCCAGCAAGGGACAGGGTGTTTACGAGCAGTACTTC
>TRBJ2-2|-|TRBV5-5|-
CASSLAGDTGELFF
TGTGCCAGCAGCTTGGCCGGGGACACCGGGGAGCTGTTTTTT
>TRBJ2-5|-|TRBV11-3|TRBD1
CASSFPSGQALQETQYF
TGTGCCAGCAGCTTTCCCTCGGGACAGGCGCTCCAAGAGACCCAGTACTTC
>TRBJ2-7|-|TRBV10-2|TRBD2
CASSDSAGAGYEQYF
TGCGCCAGCAGTGACTCAGCGGGGGCGGGCTACGAGCAGTACTTC
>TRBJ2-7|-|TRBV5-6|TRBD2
CASRGAGGSYEQYF
TGTGCCAGCAGGGGTGCGGGAGGCTCCTACGAGCAGTACTTC
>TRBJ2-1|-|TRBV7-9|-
CASSPRRDRSSYNEQFF
TGTGCCAGCAGCCCTAGGCGGGACCGGAGCTCCTACAATGAGCAGTTCTTC